The next 3 T cell receptor beta chains were all read from a single sample in a study of CD4 T cells in relation to SARS-CoV-2 and coronaviruses. The method was immunoSEQ multiplex PCR; TCRdb's version includes in-frame clones alone and lacks a portion of them. The sample holds about 36,000 clones; about 80% are singletons and the top ten take 6.5% to 8%. Antigen specificity for these receptors is unknown. Sequencing input: naive CD4+ T cells from PBMCs, cultured in vitro. Subset specified: naive CD4+ T cells isolated by negative enrichment. The source of these receptors is an adult with COVID-19.

The chain has TRBV6-2 or TRBV6-3 and TRBJ2-2; 9 nucleotides match TRBD2. With 1 base clipped from V and 3 bases from J, the junction kept 3 bases outside the gene matches. The CDR3 covers 16 residues. Germline V gene data show CDR1 as MNHEY and CDR2 as SVGEGT. CDR3 sequence reads: CASSYFSGGYTGELFF. The CDR3 coding sequence is TGTGCCAGCAGTTACTTTAGCGGGGGATACACCGGGGAGCTGTTTTTT.

This clone has a single count. The V and J genes are TRBV10-3 and TRBJ2-3, with TRBD2 matching 9 bases. The junction had 1 base not matched to a gene; V was cut back by 3 bases and J by 0 bases. This CDR3 region has 15 residues. Germline V gene lookup returns CDR1 ENHRY and CDR2 SYGVKD. This CDR3 is CAISDLAGSTDTQYF. In nucleotides, the CDR3 is TGTGCCATCAGTGACCTAGCGGGAAGCACAGATACGCAGTATTTT.

This sequence joins TRBV5-1 and TRBJ2-5; TRBD1 is a possible D gene (6 bases). The V end was cut by 4 bases, the J end by 4 bases, with 11 bases between. This CDR3 region has 13 residues. The germline CDR1 and CDR2 sequences are SGHRS and YFSETQ. The CDR3 is CASSPDRSETQYF. The DNA for the CDR3 is TGCGCCAGCAGCCCGGACAGATCAGAGACCCAGTACTTC.